The 28 T cell receptor beta chains given below trace back to one sample, sequenced in a study of T cells after yellow fever vaccination (dated by TCRdb to between 2018 and 2020). The sample's treatment or condition label is to be understood as: live attenuated yellow fever vaccine strain. The protocol used for the library was 5' RACE. The sample was run on an Illumina NovaSeq 6000. The public reads were reanalyzed by TCRdb: fastp trimming at Q25, MiXCR alignment, in-frame beta chains only. Entries that share a CDR3 protein sequence are merged under the most common genes and DNA. The sample profile shows about 320,000 distinct CDR3 sequences; approximately 11% of them were found once. The leading ten clones occupy 3% to 3.5% of the sample. The starting material was CD4+ T cells sorted from PBMCs, obtained 45 days after the yellow fever booster vaccination. Receptors originate from a man younger than 30 who received the YFV17D yellow fever vaccine.

The CDR3 protein is CASRGQGSEKLFF. Written as DNA, the CDR3 is TGTGCCAGCAGGGGACAGGGCAGTGAAAAACTGTTTTTT. The rearrangement links TRBV27 to TRBJ1-4, with 9 bases fitting TRBD1. The germline V gene encodes CDR1 MNHEY and CDR2 SMNVEV (reference sequence). Germline trimming cut 6 bases from V and 7 bases from J; bases unmatched to any gene: 3. This CDR3 region has 13 residues.

Only a few counts were recorded for this clonotype. This rearrangement joins TRBV14 to TRBJ1-2; D might be TRBD1 (6 bases). Between the trimmed V and J ends, which lost 2 bases and 8 bases, there was a span of 15 bases. The germline gives CDR1 SGHDN, CDR2 FVKESK. This CDR3 has 14 amino acids. For the CDR3, the DNA is TGTGCCAGCAGCCAAACAATTGGGGGCGGAGGCTACACCTTC. Its protein is CASSQTIGGGGYTF.

This clonotype was recorded a few times. The chain couples TRBV20-1 to TRBJ2-5; TRBD2 aligns across 7 bases. The CDR3 runs to 13 residues. CDR1 and CDR2 (germline): DFQATT, SNEGSKA (reference sequence). The CDR3 loop is CSLQRGDQETQYF. CDR3 in DNA: TGCTCTCTACAACGGGGGGACCAAGAGACCCAGTACTTC.

This clonotype has at least ten counts. The CDR3 sequence: CASSQDRVNTEAFF. The DNA of the CDR3 is TGTGCCAGCAGCCAAGATCGGGTAAACACTGAAGCTTTCTTT. The genes are TRBV4-2 and TRBJ1-1; no reliable D call. The CDR3 spans 14 residues. Germline V gene lookup returns CDR1 LGHNA and CDR2 YNFKEQ. Trimming cost V 0 bases and J 2 bases, with 7 bases left between them.

There are a few counts of this clonotype. V and J are TRBV12-3 or TRBV12-4 and TRBJ1-5, with TRBD1 as a possible D gene (5 bases). Trimming left V 5 bases short and J 6 bases short, with 14 bases between. The CDR3 runs 14 residues. The CDR3, as DNA: TGTGCCAGCAGTGGCCGATGGGGCATTCAGCCCCAGCATTTT. Translated: CASSGRWGIQPQHF.

This clonotype was seen at least ten times. This rearrangement joins TRBV11-2 to TRBJ2-1; 10 bases agree with TRBD1. The V gene's germline CDR1 is SGHAT and CDR2 FQNNGV. Unmatched junction bases numbered 5, after V lost 5 bases and J lost 1 base. The CDR3 loop spans 16 amino acids. In DNA, the CDR3 is TGTGCCAGCAGCACCCGGGGACAGGGGTCCTACAATGAGCAGTTCTTC. This encodes CASSTRGQGSYNEQFF.

This clonotype was observed a handful of times. The rearrangement joins TRBV5-6 to TRBJ2-7; no reliable D call. CDR1 and CDR2 from the germline V gene are SGHDT and YYEEEE. The germline V and J ends were trimmed by 1 base and 7 bases, with 12 bases remaining between them. CDR3 length equals 13 residues. CDR3 residues: CASSLRYYGEQYV. The CDR3 DNA reads TGTGCCAGCAGCTTGAGATACTACGGGGAGCAGTACGTC.

This clonotype was recorded a few times. The chain recombines TRBV6-5 with TRBJ1-1; no reliable D call. Trimming stripped 6 bases from V and 0 bases from J, with 8 bases between. This CDR3 region has 13 residues. The germline V gene encodes CDR1 MNHEY and CDR2 SVGAGI. This CDR3 is CASRPTVNTEAFF. The DNA of the CDR3 is TGTGCCAGCAGGCCAACAGTGAACACTGAAGCTTTCTTT.

This clonotype occurred a few times. In nucleotides, the CDR3 is TGCAGTGCTAGAAGCGGACAGGGAGCCGGGGAGCTGTTTTTT. Its protein is CSARSGQGAGELFF. The chain links TRBV20-1 to TRBJ2-2; 8 nucleotides match TRBD1. The CDR3 is made up of 14 amino acids. From germline, CDR1 is DFQATT and CDR2 SNEGSKA (reference sequence). J gave up 6 bases and V 2 bases, and 5 bases lay outside the gene matches.

This clonotype has only a few counts. The CDR3 is CASSIRSEQYF. The DNA of the CDR3 is TGTGCCAGCAGCATCCGATCCGAGCAGTACTTC. The rearrangement links TRBV7-9 to TRBJ2-7, with D hard to call. The CDR3 is made up of 11 amino acids. Germline V gene lookup returns CDR1 SEHNR and CDR2 FQNEAQ (reference sequence). The ends were cut back, 5 bases at V and 6 bases at J, with 8 bases in the middle.

V usage is TRBV9 and J usage is TRBJ2-1; weak D call: TRBD2 (5 bases). CDR3 length: 14 residues. Trimming removed 0 bases from V and 7 bases from J, with 11 bases in between. The germline V gene has CDR1 SGDLS and CDR2 YYNGEE. This CDR3 reads CASSVEVSANEQFF. CDR3 bases: TGTGCCAGCAGCGTAGAGGTTAGCGCAAATGAGCAGTTCTTC.

This clonotype was detected a few times. The chain links TRBV12-3 or TRBV12-4 to TRBJ1-2; D not certain. The CDR3 loop spans 17 amino acids. V lost 6 bases and J 2 bases, leaving 22 bases between the germline ends. The DNA of the CDR3 is TGTGCCAGCAGCCAGACGGCGCCCCGGTCTCGAAACTATGGCTACACCTTC. The encoded protein is CASSQTAPRSRNYGYTF.

This clonotype has at least ten counts. V and J are TRBV7-9 and TRBJ2-3, with 8 positions matching TRBD2. V lost 5 bases to trimming and J lost 2 bases; unmatched junction nucleotides: 6. CDR3 length: 15 residues. Germline V gives CDR1 SEHNR, CDR2 FQNEAQ (reference sequence). CDR3 nucleotide sequence: TGTGCCAGCAGCCGGACTAGCAACCCCACAGATACGCAGTATTTT. This translates into CASSRTSNPTDTQYF.

V and J are TRBV7-6 and TRBJ2-1, with D possibly being TRBD2 (6 bases). Trimming shortened V by 2 bases and J by 2 bases, and 16 bases separated the two germline ends. CDR3 size: 17 residues. Per the germline V gene, CDR1 is SGHVS and CDR2 is FNYEAQ. The CDR3: CASSLKPAGRPYNEQFF. In DNA form, the CDR3 reads TGTGCCAGCAGCTTAAAGCCGGCGGGGAGACCCTACAATGAGCAGTTCTTC.

This clonotype was found many times. This chain uses TRBV2 with TRBJ2-5; maybe TRBD1 (6 bases). Trimming took 8 bases from V and 2 from J, leaving 18 bases between them. The CDR3 extends over 15 amino acids. The germline V gene encodes CDR1 SNHLY and CDR2 FYNNEI. This CDR3 is CASSLRGTLQETQYF. CDR3 nucleotide sequence: TGTGCCAGCTCGCTCAGGGGAACCTTGCAAGAGACCCAGTACTTC.

This clonotype was detected many times. CDR3 loop: CASSPAPGTYEQYF. CDR3 DNA: TGCGCCAGCAGCCCAGCGCCTGGTACCTACGAGCAGTACTTC. V gene TRBV5-1 combines with J gene TRBJ2-7; D ambiguous. Trimming removed 4 bases at V and 2 bases at J, with 13 bases between. The germline gives CDR1 SGHRS, CDR2 YFSETQ. The CDR3 contains 14 residues. The variable domain in full, with the rest retrieved from reference TRBV5-1 and TRBJ2-7, is KAGVTQTPRYLIKTRGQQVTLSCSPISGHRSVSWYQQTPGQGLQFLFEYFSETQRNKGNFPGRFSGRQFSNSRSEMNVSTLELGDSALYLCASSPAPGTYEQYFGPGTRLTVT.

This clonotype was detected ten times or more. The genes are TRBV5-4 and TRBJ2-5; tentative D call: TRBD1 (5 bases). With 2 bases removed from V and 4 bases from J, the gap between germline ends came to 12 bases. Germline-derived CDR1 and CDR2 are SGHNT and YYREEE (reference sequence). The CDR3 sequence is 14 residues long. The CDR3 DNA is TGTGCCAGCAGCTTTCAGGGTGCCACAGAGACCCAGTACTTC. Residues: CASSFQGATETQYF.

The rearrangement links TRBV29-1 to TRBJ1-1; D unresolved. V shed 7 bases and J shed 3 bases, with 15 bases lying between them. Germline CDR1 SQVTM, CDR2 ANQGSEA. This CDR3 has 13 residues. The CDR3 sequence is CSASNRQDTEAFF. The CDR3 DNA follows: TGCAGCGCCTCCAATAGGCAGGACACTGAAGCTTTCTTT.

This rearrangement joins TRBV27 to TRBJ2-5; no clear D. This CDR3 is built from 13 residues. Between the trimmed V and J ends, which lost 11 bases and 4 bases, there was a span of 17 bases. Germline CDR1 and CDR2: MNHEY and SMNVEV (reference sequence). DNA of the CDR3: TGTGCCGTTCAAAGGGCCTTGGGAGAGACCCAGTACTTC. Amino acids: CAVQRALGETQYF.

Only a few counts were recorded for this clonotype. The V gene is TRBV7-7, the J gene TRBJ2-1; 7 bases are a match to TRBD2. This CDR3 comprises 15 residues. The germline CDR1 and CDR2 sequences are SSHAT and FNYEAQ (reference sequence). J lost 4 bases, V lost 5 bases, and 8 bases had no gene match. The CDR3 spells CASSPGWGGYNEQFF. DNA of the CDR3: TGTGCCAGCAGCCCTGGGTGGGGGGGGTACAATGAGCAGTTCTTC.

This clonotype has ten or more counts. The chain combines TRBV7-2 with TRBJ2-5; D is uncertain. The V end was cut by 1 base, the J end by 5 bases, with 11 bases between. CDR1 SGHTA and CDR2 FQGNSA come from the germline V gene. This CDR3 contains 14 residues. CDR3 region: CASSLGFRGETQYF. For the CDR3, the DNA is TGTGCCAGCAGCTTAGGGTTCCGTGGGGAGACCCAGTACTTC.

There are many counts of this clonotype. The genes are TRBV18 and TRBJ2-3; D ambiguous. Germline lookup yields CDR1 KGHSH and CDR2 LQKENI. V shed 3 bases and J shed 6 bases, with 10 bases lying between them. CDR3 length: 13 residues. The CDR3, as DNA: TGTGCCAGCTCACCTGACCGCCAGGATACGCAGTATTTT. Amino acid sequence: CASSPDRQDTQYF.

At least ten counts were recorded for this clonotype. The CDR3, as DNA: TGTGCCAGCAGCTCGCAGGGGGCGATCTATGGCTACACCTTC. This gives the protein CASSSQGAIYGYTF. This chain joins TRBV5-5 and TRBJ1-2, with 8 positions matching TRBD1. This CDR3 has 14 residues. V was clipped by 3 bases and J by 4 bases; unmatched bases: 5. Germline CDR1 reads SGHKS; CDR2 reads YYEKEE (reference sequence).

V is TRBV12-3 or TRBV12-4 and J is TRBJ1-1, with TRBD1 identical over 7 bases. This CDR3 is built from 14 residues. J gave up 3 bases and V 6 bases, and 7 bases lay outside the gene matches. In DNA, the CDR3 is TGTGCCAGCAGGAAGACAGGGATCGACACTGAAGCTTTCTTT. Encoded protein: CASRKTGIDTEAFF.

This clonotype was recorded at least ten times. The rearrangement uses TRBV4-3 and TRBJ1-1; 7 bases match TRBD1. Unmatched junction bases numbered 3, after V lost 2 bases and J lost 3 bases. The CDR3 contains 14 residues. Germline CDR1 LGHNA, CDR2 YSLEER. The CDR3 loop is CASSQQGGDTEAFF. DNA for the CDR3: TGCGCCAGCAGCCAACAGGGGGGGGACACTGAAGCTTTCTTT.

This clonotype was found a few times. The chain combines TRBV5-5 with TRBJ2-3, with TRBD2 matching 8 bases. The V gene's germline CDR1 is SGHKS and CDR2 YYEKEE (reference sequence). Germline trimming cut 0 bases from V and 6 bases from J; bases unmatched to any gene: 6. The CDR3 is made up of 15 amino acids. For the CDR3, the DNA is TGTGCCAGCAGCTTGGTGCCGCGGGGGGATGATACGCAGTATTTT. This codes for CASSLVPRGDDTQYF.

The CDR3, as DNA: TGTGCCAGCAGCTTCTCCGCGGGGGGGTACAATGAGCAGTTCTTC. It encodes CASSFSAGGYNEQFF. This sequence joins TRBV7-3 and TRBJ2-1, with 9 bases lining up with TRBD2. V was pared by 3 bases and J by 4 bases, with 4 bases of the junction left unmatched. Per the germline V gene, CDR1 is SGHTA and CDR2 is FQGTGA. This CDR3 is 15 amino acids long.

At least ten counts were recorded for this clonotype. The gene calls are TRBV7-2 and TRBJ2-3; TRBD2 matches 10 bases. From germline, CDR1 is SGHTA and CDR2 FQGNSA. After removal of 2 bases from V and 6 bases from J, the junction contained 2 bases not matched to a gene. CDR3 length: 14 residues. The chain's CDR3 is CASSLNSGGDTQYF. The CDR3 DNA follows: TGTGCCAGCAGCTTAAATAGCGGGGGGGATACGCAGTATTTT.